The rows below give T cell receptor beta chains drawn from one sample of a study of cytomegalovirus exposure and HLA in healthy donors. TCRdb's table, derived via immunoSEQ multiplex PCR, lists solely in-frame clones and lacks some. The sample contains 100,000 or so clones, 75% to 85% of which appear only once. What was sequenced was PBMCs. The receptors come from a man aged 30 to 45 in good health and CMV-seropositive. Both conserved end residues are trimmed from each CDR3.

V gene: TRBV28; J gene: TRBJ2-7; CDR3 length: 13; CDR3 protein: ASSLSGGQLYEQY
V gene: TRBV5-1; J gene: TRBJ2-3; CDR3 length: 14; CDR3 protein: ASSFAGPIGGDTQY
V gene: TRBV6-6; J gene: TRBJ2-5; CDR3 length: 9; CDR3 protein: ASSQGAGQY
V gene: TRBV5-4; J gene: .; CDR3 length: 11; CDR3 protein: ASSPPTGYEQY
V gene: TRBV27; J gene: TRBJ2-1; CDR3 length: 13; CDR3 protein: ATQPLGAHYNEQF
V gene: TRBV10-3; J gene: TRBJ1-2; CDR3 length: 14; CDR3 protein: AISDPPPDRSYGYT
V gene: TRBV4-2; J gene: TRBJ2-7; CDR3 length: 10; CDR3 protein: ASSQAGGGQY
V gene: TRBV7-6; J gene: TRBJ2-7; CDR3 length: 15; CDR3 protein: ASSAGRGSGFSYEQY
V gene: TRBV30; J gene: TRBJ1-5; CDR3 length: 11; CDR3 protein: AWSDSSNQPQH
V gene: TRBV7-2; J gene: TRBJ2-7; CDR3 length: 10; CDR3 protein: ASSTGSYEQY
V gene: TRBV5-8; J gene: TRBJ2-1; CDR3 length: 16; CDR3 protein: ASSLEAGTSGRFYEQF
V gene: TRBV27; J gene: TRBJ2-5; CDR3 length: 9; CDR3 protein: ASKSLGTQY
V gene: TRBV28; J gene: TRBJ2-4; CDR3 length: 11; CDR3 protein: ASTLGGADIQY
V gene: TRBV6-1; J gene: TRBJ1-2; CDR3 length: 11; CDR3 protein: ASSATGTYGYT
V gene: TRBV7-8; J gene: TRBJ1-1; CDR3 length: 11; CDR3 protein: ASSSILRGEAF
V gene: TRBV28; J gene: TRBJ1-5; CDR3 length: 12; CDR3 protein: AGLGNGPGQPQH
V gene: TRBV28; J gene: TRBJ2-3; CDR3 length: 9; CDR3 protein: ASSSADTQY
V gene: TRBV28; J gene: TRBJ2-7; CDR3 length: 12; CDR3 protein: ASSLSGQDYEQY
V gene: TRBV4-2; J gene: TRBJ2-3; CDR3 length: 15; CDR3 protein: ASSQDGVTGSTDTQY
V gene: TRBV6-6; J gene: TRBJ1-3; CDR3 length: 11; CDR3 protein: ASSQTGENTIY
V gene: TRBV14; J gene: TRBJ2-7; CDR3 length: 12; CDR3 protein: ASSQDRGYYEQY
V gene: TRBV7-9; J gene: TRBJ2-7; CDR3 length: 14; CDR3 protein: ASSSSPTTGGYEQY
V gene: TRBV28; J gene: TRBJ1-3; CDR3 length: 13; CDR3 protein: ASGLGALAGNTIY
V gene: TRBV15; J gene: TRBJ2-1; CDR3 length: 14; CDR3 protein: ATSGPTSGVYNEQF
V gene: TRBV28; J gene: TRBJ1-6; CDR3 length: 15; CDR3 protein: ASSLPGVSSYNSPLH
V gene: TRBV6-5; J gene: TRBJ1-4; CDR3 length: 13; CDR3 protein: ASSLTGGTNEKLF
V gene: TRBV6-5; J gene: TRBJ1-2; CDR3 length: 13; CDR3 protein: ASSYFGTGGYGYT
V gene: TRBV5-1; J gene: TRBJ2-7; CDR3 length: 14; CDR3 protein: ASSFLLAGGPVEQY
V gene: TRBV28; J gene: TRBJ1-1; CDR3 length: 11; CDR3 protein: ASSLLGDTEAF
V gene: TRBV7-9; J gene: TRBJ2-1; CDR3 length: 15; CDR3 protein: ASSFREYRATYNEQF
V gene: TRBV10-3; J gene: TRBJ2-2; CDR3 length: 11; CDR3 protein: AIRNRLTGELF
V gene: TRBV10-3; J gene: TRBJ2-1; CDR3 length: 14; CDR3 protein: AISQGPVTPHKEQF
V gene: TRBV6-4; J gene: TRBJ2-2; CDR3 length: 15; CDR3 protein: ASSEIAAGGKTGELF
V gene: TRBV7-9; J gene: TRBJ2-1; CDR3 length: 16; CDR3 protein: SSSLDRAGVFAHNEQF
V gene: TRBV30; J gene: TRBJ1-1; CDR3 length: 13; CDR3 protein: AWVGERGWDTEAF
V gene: TRBV1; J gene: TRBJ1-2; CDR3 length: 13; CDR3 protein: TTGEGQEWDYGYT
V gene: TRBV4-1; J gene: TRBJ2-2; CDR3 length: 15; CDR3 protein: ASSQVVAGGDTGELF
V gene: TRBV6-4; J gene: TRBJ2-5; CDR3 length: 11; CDR3 protein: ASSWLPGETQY
V gene: TRBV7-2; J gene: TRBJ2-1; CDR3 length: 12; CDR3 protein: ASSLGEGLGEQF
V gene: TRBV11-3; J gene: TRBJ2-1; CDR3 length: 11; CDR3 protein: ASSSGGSSEQF
V gene: TRBV11-3; J gene: TRBJ2-1; CDR3 length: 15; CDR3 protein: ASSLALAGSSYNEQF
V gene: TRBV19; J gene: TRBJ1-1; CDR3 length: 13; CDR3 protein: ASSIAGTGPWTAF
V gene: TRBV5-1; J gene: TRBJ1-6; CDR3 length: 14; CDR3 protein: ASSTETVTYNSPLH
V gene: TRBV5-6; J gene: TRBJ2-3; CDR3 length: 14; CDR3 protein: ASTMTSGKGPERQY